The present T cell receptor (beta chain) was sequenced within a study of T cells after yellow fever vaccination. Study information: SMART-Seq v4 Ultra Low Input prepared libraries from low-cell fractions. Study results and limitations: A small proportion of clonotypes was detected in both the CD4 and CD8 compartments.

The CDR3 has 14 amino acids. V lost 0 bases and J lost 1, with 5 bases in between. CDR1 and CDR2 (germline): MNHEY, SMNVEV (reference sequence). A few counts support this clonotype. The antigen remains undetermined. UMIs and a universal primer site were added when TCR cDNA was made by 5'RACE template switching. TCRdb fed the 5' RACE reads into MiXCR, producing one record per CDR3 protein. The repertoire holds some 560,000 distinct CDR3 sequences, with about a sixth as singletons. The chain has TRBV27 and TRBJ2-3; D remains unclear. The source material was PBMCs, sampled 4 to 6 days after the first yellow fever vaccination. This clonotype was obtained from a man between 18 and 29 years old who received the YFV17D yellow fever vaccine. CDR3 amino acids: CASSLSMGTDTQYF. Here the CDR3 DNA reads TGTGCCAGCAGTTTATCGATGGGCACAGATACGCAGTATTTT.